A selection of T cell receptor beta chains follows, all from one sample in a study of T cells in Graves' hyperthyroidism and ophthalmopathy. TCRdb re-analysed the multiplex PCR reads in MiXCR, keeping a single row per CDR3 protein. The profile covers roughly 530,000 distinct CDR3 sequences, with 15% to 20% appearing a single time and around 17% taken by the ten largest. Sequencing was carried out using blood. These receptors came from a woman aged 18-29 years with Graves' ophthalmopathy. Each CDR3 is given without its conserved first and last residue. The order of the fields is CDR3 protein, clone size, V gene, J gene. The listing skips clone size in some rows; elsewhere it reads once, few, many or a size class.

CDR3: SAGTITDTQY
size: -
V: TRBV20-1
J: TRBJ2-3

CDR3: ASSFRFNSPLH
size: -
V: TRBV28
J: TRBJ1-6

CDR3: ASSPGGINEELF
size: few
V: TRBV18
J: TRBJ1-4

CDR3: ASSQDRQWSYGYT
size: many
V: TRBV4-3
J: TRBJ1-2

CDR3: SVAEGFSQPQH
size: -
V: TRBV29-1
J: TRBJ1-5

CDR3: ASSSIEGAAYEQY
size: -
V: TRBV7-8
J: TRBJ2-7

CDR3: AWSAGPYGYT
size: many
V: TRBV30
J: TRBJ1-2

CDR3: ASSTQGAGTDTQY
size: -
V: TRBV5-1
J: TRBJ2-3

CDR3: ASSLGDIWPEAF
size: -
V: TRBV5-1
J: TRBJ1-1

CDR3: ASSLKLDGQGSNEQF
size: -
V: TRBV11-3
J: TRBJ2-1